This entry features one T cell receptor (beta chain) sequence. These data belong to a study of blood T cell repertoires in COVID-19. Study overall: COVID-19 samples from acute and convalescent phases originated in the United States, Italy and Spain. T cells, B-cell-depleted T cells, or PBMCs provided the cDNA or gDNA that served as material.

Source study methods: Using reference gene primer amplification, nucleated cell counts were estimated. The protocol was immunoSEQ multiplex PCR, while the TCRdb copy is restricted to in-frame clones and leaves out a portion. That table supplies the V and J calls and clone size; D and trimming were determined from the DNA. The sample records 90,000 to 120,000 clones, around 90% being singletons. This CDR3 is 18 amino acids long. Germline V gives CDR1 PRHDT, CDR2 FYEKMQ (reference sequence). V was clipped by 4 bases and J by 3 bases; unmatched bases: 18. The V gene is TRBV13, the J gene TRBJ2-7, with 7 nucleotides matching TRBD2. The TCR comes from a woman aged 55-75 years with acute or convalescent COVID-19. Sequenced: peripheral blood. Here the CDR3 DNA reads TGTGCCAGCAGCTCGACGCTAGAGGGAGGGCCCAAAAACTACGAGCAGTACTTC. It is translated as CASSSTLEGGPKNYEQYF.